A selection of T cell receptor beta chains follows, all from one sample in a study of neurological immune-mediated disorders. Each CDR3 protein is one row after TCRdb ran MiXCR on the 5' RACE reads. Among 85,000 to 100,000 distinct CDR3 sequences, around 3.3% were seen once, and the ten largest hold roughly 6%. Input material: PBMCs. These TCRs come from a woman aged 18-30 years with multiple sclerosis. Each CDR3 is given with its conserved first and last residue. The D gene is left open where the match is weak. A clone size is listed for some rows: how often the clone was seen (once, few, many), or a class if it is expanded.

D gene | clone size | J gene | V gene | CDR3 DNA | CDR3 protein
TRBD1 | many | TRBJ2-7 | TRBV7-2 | TGTGCCAGCAGCCCACAGATGGGACAGCCCTACGAGCAGTACTTC | CASSPQMGQPYEQYF
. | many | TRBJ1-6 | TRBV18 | TGTGCCAGCTCCGAAAGAGCGGGCGAGAATTCACCCCTCCACTTT | CASSERAGENSPLHF
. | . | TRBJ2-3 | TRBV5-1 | TGCGCCAGCAGCTTGGGGCCCGGGGGAACTAGCACAGATACGCAGTATTTT | CASSLGPGGTSTDTQYF
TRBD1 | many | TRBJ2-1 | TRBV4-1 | TGCGCCAGCAGCCCCGGACAGGGGATGAATGAGCAGTTCTTC | CASSPGQGMNEQFF
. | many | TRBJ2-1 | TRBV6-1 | TGTGCCAGCAGTGAAAAGCTAAATGAGCAGTTCTTC | CASSEKLNEQFF
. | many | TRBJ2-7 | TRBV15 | TGTGCCACCAGCAGAGCGCCTCCACGATCATGGGTAGGCTACGAGCAGTACTTC | CATSRAPPRSWVGYEQYF
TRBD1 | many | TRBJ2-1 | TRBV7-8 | TGTGCCAGCAGCGTAAAACCCCTGACAGGGTTCTACAATGAGCAGTTCTTC | CASSVKPLTGFYNEQFF
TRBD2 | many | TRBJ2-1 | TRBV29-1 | TGCAGCGTCGCGCCTCTTGCGGGAGGGTGGTACAATGAGCAGTTCTTC | CSVAPLAGGWYNEQFF
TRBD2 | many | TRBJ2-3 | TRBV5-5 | TGTGCCAGCAGCTTGGAACTAGCGGGGATCGCAGATACGCAGTATTTT | CASSLELAGIADTQYF
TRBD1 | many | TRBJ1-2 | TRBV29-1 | TGCAGCGTTGAGTGGGGACAGGGGAACAACTACACCTTC | CSVEWGQGNNYTF
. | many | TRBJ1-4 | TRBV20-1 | TGCAGTGCCAACGTGCCTATGCACGGTGAAAAACTGTTTTTT | CSANVPMHGEKLFF
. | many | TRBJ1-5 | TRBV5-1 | TGCGCCAGCAGCTTGGGTGGCGGTTCCAATCAGCCCCAGCATTTT | CASSLGGGSNQPQHF
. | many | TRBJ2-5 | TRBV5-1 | TGCGCCAGCAGCTTGGCTAGCGACCAAGAGACCCAGTACTTC | CASSLASDQETQYF
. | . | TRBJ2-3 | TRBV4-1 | TGCGCCAGCAGCCCGGGCCTGGGGGGCACAGATACGCAGTATTTT | CASSPGLGGTDTQYF
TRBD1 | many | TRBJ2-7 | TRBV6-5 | TGTGCCAGCAGTTATAGACAGGGGCCACATCGCGAGCAGTACTTC | CASSYRQGPHREQYF
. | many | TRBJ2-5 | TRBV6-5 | TGTGCCAGCAGTTACTTCTCCGGGCAAGAGACCCAGTACTTC | CASSYFSGQETQYF
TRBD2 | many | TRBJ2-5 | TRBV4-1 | TGCGCCAGCAGCCAAGAAGCGGCGGGAGGGGAGACCCAGTACTTC | CASSQEAAGGETQYF
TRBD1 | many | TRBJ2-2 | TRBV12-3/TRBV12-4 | TGTGCCAGCAGTTTAGGGACAGGGATCAGGGAGCTGTTTTTT | CASSLGTGIRELFF
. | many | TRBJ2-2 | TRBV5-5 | TGTGCCAGCACCAGACTCGCCCTGAACACCGGGGAGCTGTTTTTT | CASTRLALNTGELFF
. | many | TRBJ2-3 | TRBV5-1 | TGCGCCAGCAGCTTGGGGAAGGGAGATACGCAGTATTTT | CASSLGKGDTQYF
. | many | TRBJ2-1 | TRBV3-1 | TGTGCCAGCAGCCCCAAGCTTTCGGAGTACAATGAGCAGTTCTTC | CASSPKLSEYNEQFF
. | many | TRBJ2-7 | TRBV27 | TGTGCCAGCAGTTTATGGGCGACCTCCTACGAGCAGTACTTC | CASSLWATSYEQYF
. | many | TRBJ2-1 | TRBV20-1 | TGCAGTGCTCCCGTGGAGGGCGGGAAGCAGTTCTTC | CSAPVEGGKQFF
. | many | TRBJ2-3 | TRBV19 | TGTGCCAGTAGTACTGCAGGGTATCCAGATACGCAGTATTTT | CASSTAGYPDTQYF
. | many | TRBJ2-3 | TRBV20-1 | TGCAGTGCTAGAGCACGTGGGGCTAGCACAGATACGCAGTATTTT | CSARARGASTDTQYF
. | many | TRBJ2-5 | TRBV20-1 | TGCAGTGCTAGAGACCCTAGGCGGCAAGAGACCCAGTACTTC | CSARDPRRQETQYF
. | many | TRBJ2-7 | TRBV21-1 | TGTGCCAGCAGCAAAGGAGGACAGGGCTCCTACGAGCAGTACTTC | CASSKGGQGSYEQYF
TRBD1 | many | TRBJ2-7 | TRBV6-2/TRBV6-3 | TGTGCCAGCAGGCGGGACAGGGGCTACGAGCAGTACTTC | CASRRDRGYEQYF
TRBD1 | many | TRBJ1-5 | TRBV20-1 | TGCAGTGCTAGAGTAGGGGGACAGATAAATCAGCCCCAGCATTTT | CSARVGGQINQPQHF
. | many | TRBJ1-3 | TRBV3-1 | TGTGCCAGCAGCCAACTGGGCGGCTCTGGAAACACCATATATTTT | CASSQLGGSGNTIYF
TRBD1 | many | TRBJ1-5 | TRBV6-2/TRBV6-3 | TGTGCCAGCAGTTACCACCGACAGGGGGGCAATCAGCCCCAGCATTTT | CASSYHRQGGNQPQHF
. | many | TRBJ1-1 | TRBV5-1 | TGCGCCAGCAGCTTGACCGGGAGCGCTGAAGCTTTCTTT | CASSLTGSAEAFF
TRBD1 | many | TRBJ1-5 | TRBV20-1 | TGCAGTGCTACGAGGACAGGGGATAATCAGCCCCAGCATTTT | CSATRTGDNQPQHF
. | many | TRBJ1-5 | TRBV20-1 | TGCAGTGCTAGAGAACGAAGGGGGAATGGCCAGCCCCAGCATTTT | CSARERRGNGQPQHF
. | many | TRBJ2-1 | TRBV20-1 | TGCAGTGCTAGTGGTTGGGGGAGCTCCTACAATGAGCAGTTCTTC | CSASGWGSSYNEQFF
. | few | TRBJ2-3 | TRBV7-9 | TGTGCCAGCAGCTTACATCAAACCACAGATACGCAGTATTTT | CASSLHQTTDTQYF
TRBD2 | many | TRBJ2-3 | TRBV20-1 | TGCAGTGCTACGCAGACTAGCGGGGGGTTGGATACGCAGTATTTT | CSATQTSGGLDTQYF
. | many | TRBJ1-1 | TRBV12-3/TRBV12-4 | TGTGCCAGCACCATAGGGGGTGCGACTGAAGCTTTCTTT | CASTIGGATEAFF
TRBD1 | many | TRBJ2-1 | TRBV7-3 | TGTGCCAGCAGCTTAGGGGACAGGGGGGACGCGGGGCAGTTCTTC | CASSLGDRGDAGQFF
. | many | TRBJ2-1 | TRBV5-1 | TGCGCCAGCAGCTTGGCCCCGGGGGCGTACAATGAGCAGTTCTTC | CASSLAPGAYNEQFF
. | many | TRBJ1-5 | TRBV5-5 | TGTGCCAGCAGCACGCTCGGGGGTTGGAATCAGCCCCAGCATTTT | CASSTLGGWNQPQHF
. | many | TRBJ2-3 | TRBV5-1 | TGCGCCAGCAGCAACCCCGGAGATACGCAGTATTTT | CASSNPGDTQYF
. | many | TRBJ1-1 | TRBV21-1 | TGTGCCAGCAGCAAAATTTGGGTGGGGGATTCTGAAGCTTTCTTT | CASSKIWVGDSEAFF
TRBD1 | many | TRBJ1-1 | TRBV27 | TGTGCCAGCAGGAGACAGGGAGGGGACACTGAAGCTTTCTTT | CASRRQGGDTEAFF
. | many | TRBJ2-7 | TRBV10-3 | TGTGCCATCAGTCCACGGACTCTTACCAACGAGCAGTACTTC | CAISPRTLTNEQYF
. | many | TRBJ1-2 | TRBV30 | TGTGCCTGGAGGGCAGTTCCCTCTAACTATGGCTACACCTTC | CAWRAVPSNYGYTF
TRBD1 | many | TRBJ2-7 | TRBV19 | TGTGCCAGTAGAAAGACAGGGGGATCCTACGAGCAGTACTTC | CASRKTGGSYEQYF
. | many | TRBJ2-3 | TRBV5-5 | TGTGCCAGCAGCCAGGACTTGCGCACAGATACGCAGTATTTT | CASSQDLRTDTQYF
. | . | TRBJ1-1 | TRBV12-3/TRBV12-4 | TGTGCCAGCACTCGGGGGGGCCGGGACACTGAAGCTTTCTTT | CASTRGGRDTEAFF
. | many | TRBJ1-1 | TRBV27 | TGTGCCAGCAGTTTTTACGAGGGGCGGCACACTGAAGCTTTCTTT | CASSFYEGRHTEAFF
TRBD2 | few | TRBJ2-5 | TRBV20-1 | TGCAGTGCTGACGATACTAGCGGGAGGTACCTTTCGGAGACCCAGTACTTC | CSADDTSGRYLSETQYF
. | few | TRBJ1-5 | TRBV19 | TGTGCCAGTAGTAATTTTGCTCCTCAGCCCCAGCATTTT | CASSNFAPQPQHF
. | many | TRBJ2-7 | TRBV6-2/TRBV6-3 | TGTGCCAGCAGCTTGGACAGTTTCGAGCAGTACTTC | CASSLDSFEQYF
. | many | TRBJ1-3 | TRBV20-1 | TGCAGTGCTGGGGTGAGCTCTGGAAACACCATATATTTT | CSAGVSSGNTIYF
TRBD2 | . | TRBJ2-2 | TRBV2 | TGTGCCAGCAGTGGACTAGCGGGAGAGAGAACCGGGGAGCTGTTTTTT | CASSGLAGERTGELFF
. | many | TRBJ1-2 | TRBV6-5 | TGTGCCAGCCGGCGAGGGCTGATTACCGACTATGGCTACACCTTC | CASRRGLITDYGYTF